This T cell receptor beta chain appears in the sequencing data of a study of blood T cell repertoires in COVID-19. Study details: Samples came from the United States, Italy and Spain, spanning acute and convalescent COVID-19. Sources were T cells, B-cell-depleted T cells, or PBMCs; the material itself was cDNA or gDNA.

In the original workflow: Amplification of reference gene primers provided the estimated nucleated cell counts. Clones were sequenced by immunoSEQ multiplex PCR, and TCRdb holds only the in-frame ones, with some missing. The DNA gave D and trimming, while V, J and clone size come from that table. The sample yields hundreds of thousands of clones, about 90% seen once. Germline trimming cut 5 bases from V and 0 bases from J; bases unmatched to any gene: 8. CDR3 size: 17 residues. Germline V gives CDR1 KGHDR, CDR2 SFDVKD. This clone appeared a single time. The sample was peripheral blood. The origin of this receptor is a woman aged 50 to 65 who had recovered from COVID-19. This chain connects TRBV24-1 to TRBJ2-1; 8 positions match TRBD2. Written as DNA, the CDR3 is TGTGCCACCAGTGGCTTGACTAGCGCGGGCTCCTACAATGAGCAGTTCTTC. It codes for CATSGLTSAGSYNEQFF.